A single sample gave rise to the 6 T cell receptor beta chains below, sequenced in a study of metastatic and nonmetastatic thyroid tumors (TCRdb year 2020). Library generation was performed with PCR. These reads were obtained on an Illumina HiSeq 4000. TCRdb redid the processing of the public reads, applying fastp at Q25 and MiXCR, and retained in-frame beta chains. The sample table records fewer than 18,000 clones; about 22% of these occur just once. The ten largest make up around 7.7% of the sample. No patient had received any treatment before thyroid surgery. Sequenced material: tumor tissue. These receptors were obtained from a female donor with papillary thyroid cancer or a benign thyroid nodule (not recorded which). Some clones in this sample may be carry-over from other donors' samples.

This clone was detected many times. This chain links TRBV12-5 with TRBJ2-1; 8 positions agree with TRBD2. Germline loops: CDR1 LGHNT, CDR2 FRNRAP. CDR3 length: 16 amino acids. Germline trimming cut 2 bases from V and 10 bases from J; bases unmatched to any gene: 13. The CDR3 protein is CASGLTPGLVLGEQFF. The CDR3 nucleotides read TGTGCTAGTGGTTTGACCCCGGGACTAGTCCTCGGGGAGCAGTTCTTC.

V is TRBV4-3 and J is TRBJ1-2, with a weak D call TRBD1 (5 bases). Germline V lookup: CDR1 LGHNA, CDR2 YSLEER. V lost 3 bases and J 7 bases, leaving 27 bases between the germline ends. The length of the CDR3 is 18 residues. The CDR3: CASSQAAPVGAFRTGYTF. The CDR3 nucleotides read TGCGCCAGCAGCCAGGCAGCCCCGGTCGGGGCCTTTAGAACTGGCTACACCTTC.

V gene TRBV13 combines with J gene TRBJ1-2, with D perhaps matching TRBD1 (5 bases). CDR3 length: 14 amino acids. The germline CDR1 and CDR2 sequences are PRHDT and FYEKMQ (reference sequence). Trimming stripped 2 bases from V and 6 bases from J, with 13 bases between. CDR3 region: CASSLRGTPDGYTF. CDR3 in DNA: TGTGCCAGCAGCTTAAGGGGTACCCCGGATGGCTACACCTTC. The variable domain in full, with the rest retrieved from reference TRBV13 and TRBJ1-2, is AAGVIQSPRHLIKEKRETATLKCYPIPRHDTVYWYQQGPGQDPQFLISFYEKMQSDKGSIPDRFSAQQFSDYHSELNMSSLELGDSALYFCASSLRGTPDGYTFGSGTRLTVV.

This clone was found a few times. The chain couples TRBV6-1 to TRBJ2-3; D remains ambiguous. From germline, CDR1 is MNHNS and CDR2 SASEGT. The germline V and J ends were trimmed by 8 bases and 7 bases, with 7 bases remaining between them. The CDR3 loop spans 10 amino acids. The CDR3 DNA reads TGTGCCAGCGGTAGTTATACGCAGTATTTT. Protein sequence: CASGSYTQYF.

The CDR3 region is CASSLVWTTGEQYF. The CDR3 DNA is TGTGCCAGCAGCTTAGTGTGGACCACAGGAGAGCAGTACTTC. The genes are TRBV7-2 and TRBJ2-7; D possibly corresponds to TRBD1 (5 bases). The germline gives CDR1 SGHTA, CDR2 FQGNSA. Trimming took off 1 base at V and 7 bases at J, with 14 bases between the two ends. The CDR3 contains 14 residues.

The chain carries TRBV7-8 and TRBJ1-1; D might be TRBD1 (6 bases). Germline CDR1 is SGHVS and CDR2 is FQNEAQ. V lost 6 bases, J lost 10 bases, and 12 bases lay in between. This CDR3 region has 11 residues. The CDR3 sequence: CASRDVRGAFF. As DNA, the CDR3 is TGTGCCAGCAGGGACGTCAGGGGAGCTTTCTTT.